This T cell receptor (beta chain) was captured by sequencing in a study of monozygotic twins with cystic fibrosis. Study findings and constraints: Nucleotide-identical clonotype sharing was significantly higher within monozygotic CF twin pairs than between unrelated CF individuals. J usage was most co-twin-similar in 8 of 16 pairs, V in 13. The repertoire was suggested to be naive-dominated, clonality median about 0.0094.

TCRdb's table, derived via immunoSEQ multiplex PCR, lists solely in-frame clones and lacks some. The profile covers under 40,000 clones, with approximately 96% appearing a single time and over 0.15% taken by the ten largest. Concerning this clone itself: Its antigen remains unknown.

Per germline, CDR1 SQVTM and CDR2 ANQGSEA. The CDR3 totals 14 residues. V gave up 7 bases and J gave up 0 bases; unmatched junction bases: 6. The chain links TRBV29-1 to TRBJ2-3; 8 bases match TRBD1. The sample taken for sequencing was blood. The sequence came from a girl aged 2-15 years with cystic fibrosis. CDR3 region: CSAAGQGSTDTQYF. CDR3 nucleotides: TGCAGCGCCGCCGGACAGGGCAGCACAGATACGCAGTATTTT.